These 29 T cell receptor beta chains were all obtained from the same sample, sequenced in a study of shared clonotypes between healthy human individuals (dated by TCRdb to about 2020). Library creation used the immunoSEQ multiplex PCR assay. What TCRdb holds here is the immuneACCESS table cut down to in-frame rearrangements. Part of the clones is not present; checked against another copy, under half of the missing clones reflect an unresolved V gene, and the others are unexplained. The sample records 2 million to 2.5 million clones, approximately 94% of which are singletons. The ten biggest clones cover around 1.1% of the sample. CD8 naive samples were CD45RO-negative cells positively selected for CCR7, giving a CD45RA+CCR7+ population that excluded TemRA cells. Material: naive CD8+ T cells sorted from blood. This sample's cell subset or site label indicates: CD45RA+CCR7+. The source is a man younger than 35 in good health.

V usage is TRBV28 and J usage is TRBJ2-5; D may be TRBD1 or TRBD2 (5 bases each). Germline CDR1 MDHEN, CDR2 SYDVKM. CDR3 size: 14 residues. The V gene lost 3 bases and the J gene lost 1 base, with 9 bases spanning the gap. The chain's CDR3 is CASSLGPIQETQYF. In nucleotides, the CDR3 is TGTGCCAGCAGTTTGGGACCGATCCAAGAGACCCAGTACTTC.

CDR3 nucleotide sequence: TGTGCCAGCGAGATGGGTCTGAACACTGAAGCTTTCTTT. This sequence encodes CASEMGLNTEAFF. The chain joins TRBV2 to TRBJ1-1; D ambiguous. CDR1 is SNHLY and CDR2 is FYNNEI in the germline V gene. The CDR3 covers 13 residues. V lost 8 bases, J lost 0 bases, and 10 bases lay in between.

V gene TRBV4-1 combines with J gene TRBJ2-5, with D possibly matching TRBD2 (7 bases). The V gene lost 1 base and the J gene lost 4 bases, with 10 bases spanning the gap. Germline values: CDR1 MGHRA, CDR2 YSYEKL. This CDR3 has 14 residues. CDR3 in DNA: TGCGCCAGCAGCCAAGTGGGGGGGGCAGAGACCCAGTACTTC. Residues: CASSQVGGAETQYF.

This rearrangement joins TRBV25-1 to TRBJ2-2, with a possible D match to TRBD2 (7 bases). This CDR3 comprises 13 residues. Germline V gene data show CDR1 as MGHDK and CDR2 as SYGVNS. Trimming shortened V by 4 bases and J by 6 bases, and 9 bases separated the two germline ends. CDR3 residues: CASSAGGAGELFF. For the CDR3, the DNA is TGTGCCAGCAGTGCGGGGGGCGCCGGGGAGCTGTTTTTT. The variable domain in full, completed from reference TRBV25-1 and TRBJ2-2, reads EADIYQTPRYLVIGTGKKITLECSQTMGHDKMYWYQQDPGMELHLIHYSYGVNSTEKGDLSSESTVSRIRTEHFPLTLESARPSHTSQYLCASSAGGAGELFFGEGSRLTVL.

This clone has more than one count but fewer than ten. Written as DNA, the CDR3 is TGCGCCAGCAGCCGGGGAGCTAATGAAAAACTGTTTTTT. Encoded protein: CASSRGANEKLFF. The rearrangement joins TRBV5-1 to TRBJ1-4; D not certain. Trimming left V 4 bases short and J 3 bases short, with 7 bases between. The germline V gene has CDR1 SGHRS and CDR2 YFSETQ. CDR3 size: 13 residues. The full variable domain, rest sourced from reference TRBV5-1 and TRBJ1-4, is KAGVTQTPRYLIKTRGQQVTLSCSPISGHRSVSWYQQTPGQGLQFLFEYFSETQRNKGNFPGRFSGRQFSNSRSEMNVSTLELGDSALYLCASSRGANEKLFFGSGTQLSVL.

The chain couples TRBV7-9 to TRBJ1-2; the D gene is possibly TRBD1 (5 bases). The germline V gene encodes CDR1 SEHNR and CDR2 FQNEAQ (reference sequence). The CDR3 extends over 14 amino acids. Trimming shortened V by 3 bases and J by 4 bases, and 12 bases separated the two germline ends. The CDR3 is CASSFLDGGYGYTF. The CDR3 DNA reads TGTGCCAGCAGCTTCCTAGATGGGGGCTATGGCTACACCTTC. Filled out from reference TRBV7-9 and TRBJ1-2, the complete variable domain reads DTGVSQNPRHKITKRGQNVTFRCDPISEHNRLYWYRQTLGQGPEFLTYFQNEAQLEKSRLLSDRFSAERPKGSFSTLEIQRTEQGDSAMYLCASSFLDGGYGYTFGSGTRLTVV.

This chain links TRBV25-1 with TRBJ2-1; D assignment may be TRBD1 or TRBD2 (5 bases each). Germline V gene lookup returns CDR1 MGHDK and CDR2 SYGVNS. Trimming pared 3 bases from V and 5 bases from J, leaving 14 bases between. CDR3 length equals 15 residues. CDR3 in DNA: TGTGCCAGCAGTGATGTGGGGCTAGCCGACAATGAGCAGTTCTTC. It is translated as CASSDVGLADNEQFF.

V and J are TRBV27 and TRBJ1-1; weak D call: TRBD1 (5 bases). This CDR3 is 16 amino acids long. Germline V lookup: CDR1 MNHEY, CDR2 SMNVEV (reference sequence). V was pared by 2 bases and J by 0 bases, with 13 bases between. The CDR3 here is CASSLRAGLMNTEAFF. The CDR3 region has the DNA TGTGCCAGCAGTTTAAGGGCAGGGCTCATGAACACTGAAGCTTTCTTT.

The chain uses TRBV7-6 and TRBJ2-1, with 9 nucleotides matching TRBD1. The CDR3 is made up of 16 amino acids. Germline CDR1 reads SGHVS; CDR2 reads FNYEAQ. The J segment lost 6 bases and the V segment lost 1 base, leaving 7 bases of the junction unmatched. The CDR3 sequence is CASSLGVGQGFNEQFF. CDR3 in DNA: TGTGCCAGCAGCTTAGGAGTGGGACAGGGCTTCAATGAGCAGTTCTTC.

This clone was seen only once. The chain joins TRBV10-3 to TRBJ1-1; 8 nucleotides match TRBD1. CDR3 length: 14 amino acids. V shed 6 bases, J shed 2 bases, and the junction held 5 bases outside the gene matches. CDR1 and CDR2 from the germline V gene are ENHRY and SYGVKD. CDR3 sequence (DNA): TGTGCCATCAGCGCCGGGACAGGTAACACTGAAGCTTTCTTT. Translation: CAISAGTGNTEAFF.

The rearrangement links TRBV27 to TRBJ2-7; D gene ambiguous. V was pared by 1 base and J by 5 bases, with 9 bases between. The germline gives CDR1 MNHEY, CDR2 SMNVEV (reference sequence). The CDR3 runs to 13 residues. In nucleotides, the CDR3 is TGTGCCAGCAGTTTATATGCCTTTGACGAGCAGTACTTC. Protein sequence: CASSLYAFDEQYF.

CDR3 protein: CASSWGLAGGITKQETQYF. CDR3 in DNA: TGTGCCAGCAGCTGGGGACTAGCGGGAGGTATCACCAAACAAGAGACCCAGTACTTC. The chain is built from TRBV5-8 and TRBJ2-5; 15 bases are a match to TRBD2. The CDR3 loop spans 19 amino acids. V dropped 3 bases and J dropped 2; count of bases not matched to a gene: 11. The V gene's germline CDR1 is SGHTS and CDR2 YDEGEE. Together with reference TRBV5-8 and TRBJ2-5, the CDR3 gives the full variable domain: EAGVTQSPTHLIKTRGQQATLRCSPISGHTSVYWYQQALGLGLQFLLWYDEGEERNRGNFPPRFSGRQFPNYSSELNVNALELEDSALYLCASSWGLAGGITKQETQYFGPGTRLLVL.

The chain employs TRBV4-2 and TRBJ1-1, with unresolved D. Germline V lookup: CDR1 LGHNA, CDR2 YNFKEQ. This CDR3 has 13 amino acids. V lost 0 bases to trimming and J lost 6 bases, with 8 bases between them. CDR3 protein: CASSQDMTPEAFF. In DNA, the CDR3 is TGTGCCAGCAGCCAAGATATGACACCTGAAGCTTTCTTT.

The chain links TRBV4-1 to TRBJ1-2, with unresolved D. The CDR3 totals 13 residues. Trimming left V 5 bases short and J 6 bases short, with 13 bases between. Germline V gene data show CDR1 as MGHRA and CDR2 as YSYEKL. CDR3 in amino acids: CASSTMSGDGYTF. CDR3 DNA: TGCGCCAGCAGCACTATGAGTGGGGATGGCTACACCTTC.

The chain recombines TRBV7-2 with TRBJ2-7; 7 bases fit TRBD2. Trimming at V came to 2 bases and at J to 2 bases, leaving 3 bases not matched to a gene. Germline V gene data show CDR1 as SGHTA and CDR2 as FQGNSA. The CDR3 spans 14 residues. The CDR3 sequence: CASSLYLAAYEQYF. The DNA for the CDR3 is TGTGCCAGCAGCTTATACCTAGCGGCCTACGAGCAGTACTTC.

About this clone itself: This sample also contains other DNA sequences that code for the same CDR3. V and J are TRBV5-6 and TRBJ1-1, with no clear D. Germline assignment: CDR1 SGHDT and CDR2 YYEEEE. Trimming took 2 bases from V and 1 from J, leaving 6 bases between them. This CDR3 has 13 amino acids. CDR3 coding DNA: TGTGCCAGCAGCTTTGAGGGGAACACTGAAGCTTTCTTT. Residues: CASSFEGNTEAFF. The complete variable domain, with remaining parts taken from reference TRBV5-6 and TRBJ1-1, reads DAGVTQSPTHLIKTRGQQVTLRCSPKSGHDTVSWYQQALGQGPQFIFQYYEEEERQRGNFPDRFSGHQFPNYSSELNVNALLLGDSALYLCASSFEGNTEAFFGQGTRLTVV.

The sample holds one count of this clone. As DNA, the CDR3 is TGTGCCAGCAGCTTAGGGAACAGGGGGACTGGCTACACCTTC. Its protein is CASSLGNRGTGYTF. The J gene is TRBJ1-2, the V gene TRBV11-2; 8 bases line up with TRBD1. V was pared by 1 base and J by 7 bases, with 5 bases of the junction left unmatched. Germline CDR1 reads SGHAT; CDR2 reads FQNNGV. The CDR3 sequence is 14 residues long.

Regarding this clone: Distinct nucleotide sequences in the sample also encode this CDR3. V gene TRBV9 combines with J gene TRBJ2-7; TRBD2 is a possible D gene (6 bases). This CDR3 is built from 14 residues. CDR1 and CDR2 (germline): SGDLS, YYNGEE. The V gene lost 0 bases and the J gene lost 4 bases, with 11 bases spanning the gap. CDR3 amino acids: CASSVGGADYEQYF. The CDR3 bases are TGTGCCAGCAGCGTAGGCGGGGCGGATTACGAGCAGTACTTC.

This clone has just one count. The sample holds other DNA sequences that translate to the same CDR3. The chain carries TRBV4-1 and TRBJ2-7, with no clear D. V was trimmed by 0 bases and J by 1 base, leaving 4 bases between them. CDR3 length equals 13 residues. CDR1 and CDR2 (germline): MGHRA, YSYEKL. CDR3 residues: CASSQDLSYEQYF. CDR3 nucleotide sequence: TGCGCCAGCAGCCAAGATCTATCCTACGAGCAGTACTTC.

The chain links TRBV5-1 to TRBJ2-7; 10 bases map to TRBD1. The V segment lost 0 bases and the J segment 5 bases; nucleotides outside the gene matches: 2. The V gene's germline CDR1 is SGHRS and CDR2 YFSETQ. The CDR3 runs 14 residues. The CDR3 DNA reads as TGCGCCAGCAGCTTGGGGACAGGGGGAAACGAGCAGTACTTC. It translates to CASSLGTGGNEQYF.

The chain carries TRBV14 and TRBJ2-1, with D unclear. The germline V and J ends were trimmed by 1 base and 4 bases, with 11 bases remaining between them. The CDR3 has 15 residues. Germline CDR1 SGHDN, CDR2 FVKESK. In DNA form, the CDR3 reads TGTGCCAGCAGCCAAGGTGTCAGCCCATACAATGAGCAGTTCTTC. Translating gives CASSQGVSPYNEQFF. Full variable domain (remainder filled in from reference TRBV14 and TRBJ2-1): EAGVTQFPSHSVIEKGQTVTLRCDPISGHDNLYWYRRVMGKEIKFLLHFVKESKQDESGMPNNRFLAERTGGTYSTLKVQPAELEDSGVYFCASSQGVSPYNEQFFGPGTRLTVL.

This clone was counted a few times. The chain links TRBV29-1 to TRBJ2-3, with D perhaps matching TRBD1 (6 bases). CDR1 SQVTM and CDR2 ANQGSEA come from the germline V gene. This CDR3 region has 15 residues. V was pared by 7 bases and J by 6 bases, with 23 bases between. CDR3 sequence reads: CSARRTPGTMDTQYF. The CDR3 DNA reads as TGCAGCGCAAGAAGGACCCCCGGGACAATGGATACGCAGTATTTT.

The rearrangement links TRBV7-9 to TRBJ2-7; D not resolved. V shed 2 bases and J shed 4 bases, with 21 bases lying between them. The CDR3 is made up of 17 amino acids. Germline CDR1 reads SEHNR; CDR2 reads FQNEAQ (reference sequence). In DNA form, the CDR3 reads TGTGCCAGCAGCTTATTCTCCGGACCCGAAGAGAGGTACGAGCAGTACTTC. Protein: CASSLFSGPEERYEQYF.

In regard to this clone: Other DNA variants within this sample encode the same CDR3. The chain carries TRBV4-1 and TRBJ1-1; no clear D gene. CDR1 and CDR2 (germline): MGHRA, YSYEKL. V lost 2 bases to trimming and J lost 7 bases, with 5 bases between them. CDR3 size: 11 residues. The CDR3 reads CASSQTGEAFF. The CDR3 nucleotides read TGCGCCAGCAGCCAAACGGGTGAAGCTTTCTTT.

In this sample, this clone turned up once. V and J are TRBV27 and TRBJ1-5, with a weak D call TRBD1 (5 bases). The CDR3 sequence is 14 residues long. The V end was cut by 8 bases, the J end by 4 bases, with 15 bases between. In germline, CDR1 is MNHEY, CDR2 SMNVEV (reference sequence). The CDR3 protein is CASALGGLNQPQHF. Written as DNA, the CDR3 is TGTGCCAGCGCCCTGGGGGGTCTGAATCAGCCCCAGCATTTT.

In its sample, this clone was seen once. The sample has other DNA sequences that encode this CDR3 too. The rearrangement links TRBV5-6 to TRBJ2-7; 8 bases line up with TRBD2. Per germline, CDR1 SGHDT and CDR2 YYEEEE. The CDR3 is 14 amino acids. V trimming: 0 bases; J trimming: 2 bases; junction bases outside the gene matches: 1. CDR3 sequence reads: CASSLGSGAYEQYF. CDR3 sequence (DNA): TGTGCCAGCAGCTTGGGTAGCGGGGCCTACGAGCAGTACTTC.

CDR3 sequence: CASSLLWGGQETQYF. The CDR3 DNA follows: TGTGCCAGCAGCTTACTGTGGGGGGGGCAAGAGACCCAGTACTTC. The chain combines TRBV7-2 with TRBJ2-5; 7 nucleotides line up with TRBD2. CDR3 length equals 15 residues. V was clipped by 2 bases and J by 2 bases; unmatched bases: 5. The germline V gene has CDR1 SGHTA and CDR2 FQGNSA.

Note on this clone: One end of the junction fails to match germline, which may point to a read error. The rearrangement joins TRBV30 to TRBJ1-2; D is uncertain. This CDR3 comprises 13 residues. Germline V lookup: CDR1 GTSNPN, CDR2 SVGIG (reference sequence). CDR3 in amino acids: CAWSVLGFYGNTF. DNA for the CDR3: TGTGCCTGGAGTGTACTGGGGTTCTATGGCAACACCTTC.

The chain joins TRBV27 to TRBJ2-1; weak D call: TRBD1 (7 bases). The CDR3 sequence is 14 residues long. In germline, CDR1 is MNHEY, CDR2 SMNVEV (reference sequence). Trimming stripped 2 bases from V and 9 bases from J, with 14 bases between. The CDR3, as DNA: TGTGCCAGCAGTTTAGGCCAGGGGGGATTTGAGCAGTTCTTC. It yields the protein CASSLGQGGFEQFF.